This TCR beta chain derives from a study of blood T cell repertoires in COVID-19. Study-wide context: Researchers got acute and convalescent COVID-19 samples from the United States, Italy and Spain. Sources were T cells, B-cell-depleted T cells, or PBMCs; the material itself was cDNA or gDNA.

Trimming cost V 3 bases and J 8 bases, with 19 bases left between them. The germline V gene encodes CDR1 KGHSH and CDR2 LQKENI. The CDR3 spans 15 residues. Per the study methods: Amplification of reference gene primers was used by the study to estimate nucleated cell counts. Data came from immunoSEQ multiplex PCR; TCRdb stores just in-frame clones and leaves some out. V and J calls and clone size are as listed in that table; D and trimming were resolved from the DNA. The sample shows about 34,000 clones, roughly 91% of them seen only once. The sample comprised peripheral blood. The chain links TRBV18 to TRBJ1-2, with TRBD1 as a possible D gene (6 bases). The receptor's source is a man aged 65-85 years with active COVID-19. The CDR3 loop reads CASSPQQGSVKGYTF. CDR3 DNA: TGTGCCAGCTCACCGCAACAGGGTTCTGTCAAGGGCTACACCTTC.